Shown below are 4 T cell receptor beta chains from a single sample sequenced in a study of shared clonotypes between healthy human individuals. Data came from immunoSEQ multiplex PCR; TCRdb stores just in-frame clones and leaves some out. This sample has some 2,000,000 clones, with about 95% found just once. Selected positively for CCR7 and CD45RO-negative, naive CD8 cells excluded terminally differentiated effector memory CD45RA+ cells. Sequencing input: naive CD8+ T cells sorted from blood. The receptors originated from a man younger than 35 in good health.

In regard to this clone: Other DNA sequences of this sample code for an identical CDR3. The rearrangement links TRBV2 to TRBJ2-7; 7 bases map to TRBD1. The CDR3 is 14 residues long. V lost 6 bases and J lost 0; bases outside the gene matches: 5. Germline CDR1 is SNHLY and CDR2 is FYNNEI. As DNA, the CDR3 is TGTGCCAGCAGCGGGACAGAGAGCTCCTACGAGCAGTACTTC. Translated: CASSGTESSYEQYF.

The chain carries TRBV7-9 and TRBJ2-7, with a tentative D call TRBD2 (5 bases). The CDR3 has 11 residues. Germline CDR1 is SEHNR and CDR2 is FQNEAQ (reference sequence). CDR3 in amino acids: CATEVRGEQYF. DNA of the CDR3: TGTGCAACAGAAGTCCGCGGGGAGCAGTACTTC.

V gene TRBV9 combines with J gene TRBJ2-2; 13 bases are shared with TRBD2. The length of the CDR3 is 18 residues. CDR1 is SGDLS and CDR2 is YYNGEE in the germline V gene. V gave up 1 base and J gave up 5 bases; unmatched junction bases: 8. The CDR3 spells CASSVPALTSGRTGELFF. The CDR3 DNA follows: TGTGCCAGCAGCGTACCGGCCCTGACTAGCGGGAGGACCGGGGAGCTGTTTTTT.

DNA for the CDR3: TGTGCCAGCAGCTTGGGAGCGGGAGGGCCAGATACGCAGTATTTT. As protein: CASSLGAGGPDTQYF. The V call is TRBV5-4, the J call TRBJ2-3; 10 bases map to TRBD2. Germline assignment: CDR1 SGHNT and CDR2 YYREEE (reference sequence). Germline trimming cut 0 bases from V and 4 bases from J; bases unmatched to any gene: 2. This CDR3 is built from 15 residues.